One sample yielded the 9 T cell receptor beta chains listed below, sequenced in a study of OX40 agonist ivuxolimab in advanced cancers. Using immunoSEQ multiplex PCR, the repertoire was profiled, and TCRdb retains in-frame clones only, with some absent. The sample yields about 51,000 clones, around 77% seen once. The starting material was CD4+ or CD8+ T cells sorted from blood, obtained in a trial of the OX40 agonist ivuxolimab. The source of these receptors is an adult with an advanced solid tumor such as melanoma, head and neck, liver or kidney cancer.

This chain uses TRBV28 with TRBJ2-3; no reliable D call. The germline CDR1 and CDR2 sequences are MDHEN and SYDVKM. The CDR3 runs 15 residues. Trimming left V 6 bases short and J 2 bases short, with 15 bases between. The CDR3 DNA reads TGTGCCAGCAGCTCCCCCTCGGGTGTCACAGATACGCAGTATTTT. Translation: CASSSPSGVTDTQYF.

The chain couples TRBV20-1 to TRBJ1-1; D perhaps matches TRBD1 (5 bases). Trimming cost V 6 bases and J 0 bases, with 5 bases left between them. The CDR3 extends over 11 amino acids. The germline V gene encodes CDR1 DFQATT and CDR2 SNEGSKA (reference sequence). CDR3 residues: CSAGVNTEAFF. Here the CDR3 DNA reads TGCAGTGCGGGGGTGAACACTGAAGCTTTCTTT.

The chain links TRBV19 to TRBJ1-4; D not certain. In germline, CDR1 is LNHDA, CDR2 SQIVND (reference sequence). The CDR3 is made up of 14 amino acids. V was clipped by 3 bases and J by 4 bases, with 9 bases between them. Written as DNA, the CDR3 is TGTGCCAGTAGTATCGGCCAGCTTAATGAAAAACTGTTTTTT. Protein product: CASSIGQLNEKLFF.

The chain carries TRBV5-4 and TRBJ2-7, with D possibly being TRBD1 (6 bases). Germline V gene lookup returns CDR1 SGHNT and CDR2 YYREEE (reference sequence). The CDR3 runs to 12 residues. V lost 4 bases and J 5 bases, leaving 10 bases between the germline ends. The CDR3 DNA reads TGTGCCAGCAGCCCATCAGGGGACGAGCAGTACTTC. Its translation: CASSPSGDEQYF.

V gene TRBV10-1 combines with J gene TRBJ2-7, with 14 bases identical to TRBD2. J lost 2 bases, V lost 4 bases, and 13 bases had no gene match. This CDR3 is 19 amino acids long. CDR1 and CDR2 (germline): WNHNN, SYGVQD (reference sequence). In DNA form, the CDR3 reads TGCGCCAGCAGTGGGAGACCGGGACTAGCGGGAGAGGGGCCCTACGAGCAGTACTTC. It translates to CASSGRPGLAGEGPYEQYF.

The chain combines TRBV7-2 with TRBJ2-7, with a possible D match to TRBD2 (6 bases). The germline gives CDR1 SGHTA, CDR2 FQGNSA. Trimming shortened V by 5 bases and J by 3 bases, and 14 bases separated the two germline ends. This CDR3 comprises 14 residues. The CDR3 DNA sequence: TGTGCCAGCAGCCCCGGGCGACTAGGCTACGAGCAGTACTTC. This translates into CASSPGRLGYEQYF.

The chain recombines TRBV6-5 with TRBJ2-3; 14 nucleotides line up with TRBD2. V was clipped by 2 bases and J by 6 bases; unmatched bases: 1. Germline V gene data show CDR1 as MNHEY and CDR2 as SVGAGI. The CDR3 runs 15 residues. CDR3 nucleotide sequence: TGTGCCAGCAGTTACGGGACTAGCGGGAGTGATACGCAGTATTTT. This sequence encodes CASSYGTSGSDTQYF.

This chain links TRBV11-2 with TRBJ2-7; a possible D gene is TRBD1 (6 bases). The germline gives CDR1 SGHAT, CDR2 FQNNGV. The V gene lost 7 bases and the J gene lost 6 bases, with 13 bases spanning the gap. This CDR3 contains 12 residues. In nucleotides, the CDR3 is TGTGCCAGCACCTCTCAAGGGGGCGAGCAGTACTTC. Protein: CASTSQGGEQYF.

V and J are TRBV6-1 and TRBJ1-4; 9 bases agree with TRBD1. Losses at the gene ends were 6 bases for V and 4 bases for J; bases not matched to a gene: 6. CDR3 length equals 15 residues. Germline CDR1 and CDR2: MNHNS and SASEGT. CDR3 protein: CASSTGGAGNEKLFF. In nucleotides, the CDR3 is TGTGCCAGCAGCACAGGGGGCGCCGGTAATGAAAAACTGTTTTTT.